Following are 17 T cell receptor beta chains from one sample sequenced in a study of identical twins. Each CDR3 protein is one row after TCRdb ran MiXCR on the 5' RACE reads. The sample lists about 810,000 distinct CDR3 sequences, 9% to 15% seen once, with around 1.5% in the top ten. This sample also appeared in a second study, on yellow fever vaccine responses in identical twins.

Sequencing input: PBMCs. The receptors shown here come from a young woman in good health.

This clonotype has just a few counts. This chain uses TRBV20-1 with TRBJ2-1; 7 bases map to TRBD2. Per germline, CDR1 DFQATT and CDR2 SNEGSKA (reference sequence). Losses at the gene ends were 5 bases for V and 0 bases for J; bases not matched to a gene: 4. This CDR3 contains 14 residues. The CDR3 region is CSAPPGGSYNEQFF. CDR3 in DNA: TGCAGTGCTCCCCCGGGGGGCTCCTACAATGAGCAGTTCTTC.

This clonotype was observed a handful of times. DNA of the CDR3: TGTGCCACTCGAGGGCCTCAAGAGACCCAGTACTTC. It is translated as CATRGPQETQYF. This chain uses TRBV25-1 with TRBJ2-5; possibly TRBD2 for D (5 bases). CDR1 is MGHDK and CDR2 is SYGVNS in the germline V gene. The CDR3 extends over 12 amino acids. V lost 10 bases and J lost 2, with 11 bases in between.

The chain is built from TRBV4-2 and TRBJ2-3; 8 nucleotides match TRBD2. This CDR3 contains 16 residues. Germline-derived CDR1 and CDR2 are LGHNA and YNFKEQ. The V segment lost 2 bases and the J segment 2 bases; nucleotides outside the gene matches: 6. The CDR3 nucleotides read TGTGCCAGCAGCCAACATAGCGGGGTACTCACAGATACGCAGTATTTT. Translating it yields CASSQHSGVLTDTQYF.

This clonotype was counted a few times. In DNA, the CDR3 is TGCAGTGCCCGGGACAGGGGGCCTGGAGAGCAGTACTTC. This gives the protein CSARDRGPGEQYF. This chain links TRBV20-1 with TRBJ2-7; 12 positions match TRBD1. J lost 7 bases, V lost 6 bases, and 7 bases had no gene match. The CDR3 is 13 residues long. Germline CDR1 reads DFQATT; CDR2 reads SNEGSKA (reference sequence).

The gene calls are TRBV20-1 and TRBJ1-6; unclear D gene. V shed 0 bases and J shed 9 bases, with 15 bases lying between them. Per the germline V gene, CDR1 is DFQATT and CDR2 is SNEGSKA (reference sequence). The CDR3 loop spans 15 amino acids. Here the CDR3 reads CSARDPGEAPSPLHF. DNA for the CDR3: TGCAGTGCTAGAGATCCCGGGGAGGCTCCTTCACCCCTCCACTTT.

The chain is built from TRBV21-1 and TRBJ2-5; the table calls TRBD2, which could not be checked here. TRBV21-1 is an annotated pseudogene. The CDR3 totals 16 residues. CDR3 region: CASSTPRGGGQETQYF. The CDR3 DNA reads as TGTGCCAGCAGCACCCCTCGCGGGGGGGGACAAGAGACCCAGTACTTC.

This chain uses TRBV20-1 with TRBJ2-7; perhaps TRBD1 as D (6 bases). The length of the CDR3 is 13 residues. V dropped 6 bases and J dropped 4 bases, with 16 bases sitting between them. Per the germline V gene, CDR1 is DFQATT and CDR2 is SNEGSKA (reference sequence). This CDR3 reads CSAAPPTGYEQYV. CDR3 DNA: TGCAGTGCGGCCCCCCCCACAGGGTACGAGCAGTACGTC.

This clonotype was counted a few times. The chain is built from TRBV15 and TRBJ2-1; TRBD2 might be the D (6 bases). The CDR3 extends over 16 amino acids. Germline V lookup: CDR1 LNHNV, CDR2 YYDKDF (reference sequence). V gave up 1 base and J gave up 1 base, with 11 bases separating them. DNA of the CDR3: TGTGCCACCAGCAGAGTTAGCGGCTTATCCTACAATGAGCAGTTCTTC. Encoded protein: CATSRVSGLSYNEQFF.

V is TRBV20-1 and J is TRBJ1-2; weak D call: TRBD1 (5 bases). CDR1 and CDR2 (germline): DFQATT, SNEGSKA (reference sequence). V lost 3 bases to trimming and J lost 8 bases, with 13 bases between them. There are 12 residues in the CDR3. The DNA for the CDR3 is TGCAGTGCTAGCGGGGCTCAGGTCGGCTACACCTTC. Amino acids: CSASGAQVGYTF.

This clonotype occurred a few times. This chain links TRBV11-2 with TRBJ2-1; D is perhaps TRBD1 (5 bases). V was pared by 2 bases and J by 7 bases, with 12 bases between. Germline V gives CDR1 SGHAT, CDR2 FQNNGV. The CDR3 is 14 residues long. CDR3 in DNA: TGTGCCAGCAGCTTACCGACAGAAAAAAATGAGCAGTTCTTC. Protein: CASSLPTEKNEQFF. Variable domain in full (rest from reference TRBV11-2 and TRBJ2-1): EAGVAQSPRYKIIEKRQSVAFWCNPISGHATLYWYQQILGQGPKLLIQFQNNGVVDDSQLPKDRFSAERLKGVDSTLKIQPAKLEDSAVYLCASSLPTEKNEQFFGPGTRLTVL.

The chain carries TRBV6-1 and TRBJ2-7, with TRBD2 as a possible D gene (7 bases). Germline V gives CDR1 MNHNS, CDR2 SASEGT. With 0 bases removed from V and 0 bases from J, the gap between germline ends came to 15 bases. The CDR3 has 17 amino acids. The CDR3 nucleotides read TGTGCCAGCAGTGAAGCGCCTCGGGGGGCCAGCTCCTACGAGCAGTACGTC. Its translation is CASSEAPRGASSYEQYV.

The V call is TRBV5-1, the J call TRBJ2-5; 13 nucleotides align to TRBD2. There are 16 residues in the CDR3. The V segment lost 3 bases and the J segment 5 bases; nucleotides outside the gene matches: 7. Germline CDR1 reads SGHRS; CDR2 reads YFSETQ. The CDR3 loop is CASSSQTSGGTETQYF. The CDR3 DNA reads TGCGCCAGCAGCTCCCAGACTAGCGGGGGGACGGAGACCCAGTACTTC.

This clonotype was observed a few times. The chain links TRBV29-1 to TRBJ2-2; 7 bases map to TRBD2. CDR3 length: 14 amino acids. The germline V gene encodes CDR1 SQVTM and CDR2 ANQGSEA. The trim removed 4 bases at V and 6 bases at J, leaving 8 bases unmatched. The CDR3 coding sequence is TGCAGCGTTGGGGTTGCTAGCGGCGCCGGGGAGCTGTTTTTT. Its translation: CSVGVASGAGELFF.

This chain links TRBV12-3 or TRBV12-4 with TRBJ2-1, with a weak D call TRBD2 (5 bases). This CDR3 has 14 residues. Trimming shortened V by 5 bases and J by 7 bases, and 15 bases separated the two germline ends. The CDR3 protein is CASSPWTLLNEQFF. CDR3 in DNA: TGTGCCAGCAGTCCGTGGACTCTCCTAAATGAGCAGTTCTTC.

This clonotype occurred a few times. J is TRBJ2-1 and V is TRBV6-1; no clear D. This CDR3 is built from 11 residues. V was clipped by 4 bases and J by 10 bases, with 8 bases between them. Germline values: CDR1 MNHNS, CDR2 SASEGT. The CDR3 DNA reads TGTGCCAGCAGTGTTTGGCTGGAGCAGTTCTTC. Protein sequence: CASSVWLEQFF.

The chain uses TRBV12-3 or TRBV12-4 and TRBJ2-3; 11 bases align to TRBD2. V gave up 3 bases and J gave up 8 bases; unmatched junction bases: 7. This CDR3 comprises 15 residues. CDR3 in DNA: TGTGCCAGCAGTTTCAATAGCGGGAGGGCCGGTACGCAGTATTTT. Translated: CASSFNSGRAGTQYF.

This clonotype was detected ten times or more. The V and J genes are TRBV28 and TRBJ2-7, with D uncertain. V lost 4 bases to trimming and J lost 6 bases, with 7 bases between them. The CDR3 consists of 11 residues. Germline CDR1 MDHEN, CDR2 SYDVKM. This CDR3 is CASSSGSEQYF. The CDR3 DNA follows: TGTGCCAGCAGTTCCGGGTCCGAGCAGTACTTC.